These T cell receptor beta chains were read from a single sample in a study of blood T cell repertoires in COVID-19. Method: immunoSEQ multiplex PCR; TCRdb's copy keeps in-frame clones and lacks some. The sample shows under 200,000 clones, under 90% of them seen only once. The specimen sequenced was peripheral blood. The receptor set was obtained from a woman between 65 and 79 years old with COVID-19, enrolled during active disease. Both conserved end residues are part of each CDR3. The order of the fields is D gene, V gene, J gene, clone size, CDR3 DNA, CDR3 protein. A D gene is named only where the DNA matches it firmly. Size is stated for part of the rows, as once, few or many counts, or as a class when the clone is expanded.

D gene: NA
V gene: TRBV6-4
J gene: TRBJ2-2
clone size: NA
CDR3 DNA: TGTGCCAGCAGTGACTCCCGAGACACCGGGGAGCTGTTTTTT
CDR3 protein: CASSDSRDTGELFF

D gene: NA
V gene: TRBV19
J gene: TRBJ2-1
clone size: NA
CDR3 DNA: TGTGCCAGTAGTATAAGCCCCGGAGACAATGAGCAGTTCTTC
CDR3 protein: CASSISPGDNEQFF

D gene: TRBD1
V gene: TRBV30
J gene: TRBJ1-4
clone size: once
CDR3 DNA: TGTGCCTGGAGTCTCCGGGGGACAGCAACTAATGAAAAACTGTTTTTT
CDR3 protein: CAWSLRGTATNEKLFF

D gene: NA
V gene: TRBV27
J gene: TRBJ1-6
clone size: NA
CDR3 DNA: TGTGCCAGCAGTTACGTTGGATCGGGGGGTGGTTCACCCCTCCACTTT
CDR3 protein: CASSYVGSGGGSPLHF

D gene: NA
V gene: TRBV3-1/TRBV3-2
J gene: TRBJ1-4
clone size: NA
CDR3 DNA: TGTGCCAGCAGCTATTTCGGGATTAATGAAAAACTGTTTTTT
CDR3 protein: CASSYFGINEKLFF

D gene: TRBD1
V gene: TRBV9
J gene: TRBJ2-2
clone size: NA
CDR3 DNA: TGTGCCAGCAGCGTACAGGGACAGGGAGCAAACACCGGGGAGCTGTTTTTT
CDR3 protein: CASSVQGQGANTGELFF

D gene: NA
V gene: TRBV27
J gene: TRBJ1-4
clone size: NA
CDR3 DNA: TGTGCCAGCAGTCCCTACGGGGGGAATAATGAAAAACTGTTTTTT
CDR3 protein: CASSPYGGNNEKLFF

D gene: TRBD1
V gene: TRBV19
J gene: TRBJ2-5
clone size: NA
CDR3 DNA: TGTGCCAGTAGTTCTAGGACAGGGCGGCAGACCCAGTACTTC
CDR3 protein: CASSSRTGRQTQYF

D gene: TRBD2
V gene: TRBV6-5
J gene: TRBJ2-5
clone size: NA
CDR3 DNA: TGTGCCAGCAGAGCGGGAGAAGAGACCCAGTACTTC
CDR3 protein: CASRAGEETQYF

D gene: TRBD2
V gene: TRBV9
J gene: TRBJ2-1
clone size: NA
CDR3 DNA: TGTGCCAGCAGCGTAACGCGGGAGCTGGGCAATGAGCAGTTCTTC
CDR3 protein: CASSVTRELGNEQFF

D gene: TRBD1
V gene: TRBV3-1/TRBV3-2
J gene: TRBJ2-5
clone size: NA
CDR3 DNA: TGTGCCAGCAGCCGACAGGGGGTTGTGGAGACCCAGTACTTC
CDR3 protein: CASSRQGVVETQYF

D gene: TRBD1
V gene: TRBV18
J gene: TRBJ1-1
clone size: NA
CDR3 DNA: TGTGCCAGCTCACTCCGGGACAGGGGTACTGAAGCTTTCTTT
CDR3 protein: CASSLRDRGTEAFF

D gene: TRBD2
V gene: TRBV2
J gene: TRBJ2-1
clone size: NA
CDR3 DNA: TGTGCCAGCAGCCGACTAGCAGTCAATGAGCAGTTCTTC
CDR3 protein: CASSRLAVNEQFF

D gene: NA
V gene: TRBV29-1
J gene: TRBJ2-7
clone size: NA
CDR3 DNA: TGCAGCGTTGGGGTCAGAGGAACCTACGAGCAGTACTTC
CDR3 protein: CSVGVRGTYEQYF

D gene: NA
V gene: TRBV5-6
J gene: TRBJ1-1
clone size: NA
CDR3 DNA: TGTGCCAGCATCCCGAGCTGGACACAGAACACTGAAGCTTTCTTT
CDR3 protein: CASIPSWTQNTEAFF

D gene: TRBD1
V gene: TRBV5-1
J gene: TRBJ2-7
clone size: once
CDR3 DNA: TGCGCCAGCAGCAAGCTCGGGACAGGGGGCAGCTACGAGCAGTACTTC
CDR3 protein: CASSKLGTGGSYEQYF

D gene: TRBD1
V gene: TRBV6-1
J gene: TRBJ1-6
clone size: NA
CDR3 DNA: TGTGCCAGCAGTGAGCAGGGGGCGGGTAATTCACCCCTCCACTTT
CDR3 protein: CASSEQGAGNSPLHF

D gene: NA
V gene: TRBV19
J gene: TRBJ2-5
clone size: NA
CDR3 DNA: TGTGCCAGTAGTATAGGACCCCCAGCGGAAGAGACCCAGTACTTC
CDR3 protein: CASSIGPPAEETQYF

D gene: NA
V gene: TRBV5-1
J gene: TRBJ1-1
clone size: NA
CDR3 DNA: TGCGCCAGCAGCCCCATGGTCGGGGTAAGTGCGGAAGCTTTCTTT
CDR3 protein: CASSPMVGVSAEAFF

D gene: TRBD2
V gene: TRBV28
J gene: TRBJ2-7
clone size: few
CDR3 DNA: TGTGCCACTAAGACCCCCCAGCGGGGGTCCTACGAGCAGTACTTC
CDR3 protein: CATKTPQRGSYEQYF

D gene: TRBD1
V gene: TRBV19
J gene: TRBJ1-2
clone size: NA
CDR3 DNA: TGTGCCAGTAGTGTACAGGGGGCGGAGGGCTACACCTTC
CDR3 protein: CASSVQGAEGYTF

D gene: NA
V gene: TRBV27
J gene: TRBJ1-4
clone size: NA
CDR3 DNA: TGTGCCAGCAGTTTTGGCAGTGCAACTAATGAAAAACTGTTTTTT
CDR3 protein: CASSFGSATNEKLFF

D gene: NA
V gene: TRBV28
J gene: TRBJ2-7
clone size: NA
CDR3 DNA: TGTGCCAGCAATAAAGCCGGGACACTATCCTACGAGCAGTACTTC
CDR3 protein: CASNKAGTLSYEQYF

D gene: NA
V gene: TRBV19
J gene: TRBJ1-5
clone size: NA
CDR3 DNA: TGTGCCAGTAGGTCCGTTGACGGAGACTCCAATCAGCCCCAGCATTTT
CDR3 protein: CASRSVDGDSNQPQHF

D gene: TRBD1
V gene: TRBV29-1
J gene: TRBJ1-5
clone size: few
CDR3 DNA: TGCAGCGCTACACAGGGGGTCGGCAATCAGCCCCAGCATTTT
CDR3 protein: CSATQGVGNQPQHF

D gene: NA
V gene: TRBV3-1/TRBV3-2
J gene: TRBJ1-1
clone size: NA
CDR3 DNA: TGTGCCAGCAGCCAAGAAGGGGCCCGATTGAACACTGAAGCTTTCTTT
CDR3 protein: CASSQEGARLNTEAFF

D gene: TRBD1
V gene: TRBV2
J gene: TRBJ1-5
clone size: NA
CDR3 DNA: TGTGCCAGCAGTGAAAGGGACAGGGCCCTCAATCAGCCCCAGCATTTT
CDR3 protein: CASSERDRALNQPQHF

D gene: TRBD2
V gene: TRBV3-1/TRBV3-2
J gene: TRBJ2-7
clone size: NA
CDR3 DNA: TGTGCCAGCAGCCAAGCCCTCCGGGGACTAGCGGGCTCCTACGAGCAGTACTTC
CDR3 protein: CASSQALRGLAGSYEQYF

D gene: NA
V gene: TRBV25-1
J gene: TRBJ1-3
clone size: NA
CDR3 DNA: TGTGCCAGCGGATCCCCCCGGGGGACCATATATTTT
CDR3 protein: CASGSPRGTIYF

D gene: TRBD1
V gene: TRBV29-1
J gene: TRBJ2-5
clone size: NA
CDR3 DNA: TGCAGCACAACCGACAGGGGAGAGACCCAGTACTTC
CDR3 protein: CSTTDRGETQYF

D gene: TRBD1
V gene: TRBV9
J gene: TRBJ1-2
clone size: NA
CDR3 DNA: TGTGCCAGCAGCGTAGGGGCAAGGACAGGGGATTATGGCTACACCTTC
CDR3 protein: CASSVGARTGDYGYTF

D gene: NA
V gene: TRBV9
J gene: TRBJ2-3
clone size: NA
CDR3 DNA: TGTGCCAGCAGCGAGACCCTTTCAGGAGATACGCAGTATTTT
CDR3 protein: CASSETLSGDTQYF

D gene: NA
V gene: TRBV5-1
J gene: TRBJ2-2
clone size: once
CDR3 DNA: TGCGCCAGCAGGCGGACAGAGAACACCGGGGAGCTGTTTTTT
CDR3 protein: CASRRTENTGELFF

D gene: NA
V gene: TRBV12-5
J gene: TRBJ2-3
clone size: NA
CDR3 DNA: TGTGCTAGTGGTTTGACAAGCGCCACAGATACGCAGTATTTT
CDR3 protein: CASGLTSATDTQYF

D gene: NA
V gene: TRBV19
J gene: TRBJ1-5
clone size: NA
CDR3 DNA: TGTGCCAGTAGGGGGGCGCCCGTTCAGCCCCAGCATTTT
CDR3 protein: CASRGAPVQPQHF

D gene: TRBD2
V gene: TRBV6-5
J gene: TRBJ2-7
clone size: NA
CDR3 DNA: TGTGCCAGCAGTTACGTGGCTAGCGGGAGAATCTACGAGCAGTACTTC
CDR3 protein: CASSYVASGRIYEQYF

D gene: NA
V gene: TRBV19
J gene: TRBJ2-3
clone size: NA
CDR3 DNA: TGTGCCAGCGAACAGGGCTATGGGACAGATACGCAGTATTTT
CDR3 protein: CASEQGYGTDTQYF

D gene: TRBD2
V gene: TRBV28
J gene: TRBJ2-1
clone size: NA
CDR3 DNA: TGTGCCAGCAGCCCCGGGACTATAGATTTTAGGGAGCAGTTCTTC
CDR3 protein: CASSPGTIDFREQFF

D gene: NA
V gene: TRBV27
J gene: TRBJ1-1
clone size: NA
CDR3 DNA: TGTGCCAGCAGTTTATCGTCGGGGGGCGGGAACACTGAAGCTTTCTTT
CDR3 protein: CASSLSSGGGNTEAFF

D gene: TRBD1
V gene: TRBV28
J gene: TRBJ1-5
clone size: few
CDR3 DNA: TGTGCCAGCAGGGAGACAGGGTTTGACAATCAGCCCCAGCATTTT
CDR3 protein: CASRETGFDNQPQHF

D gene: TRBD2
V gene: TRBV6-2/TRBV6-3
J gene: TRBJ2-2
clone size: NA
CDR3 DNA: TGTGCCAGCAGCCTCCTAGCGGGATACCGCACCGGGGAGCTGTTTTTT
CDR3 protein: CASSLLAGYRTGELFF

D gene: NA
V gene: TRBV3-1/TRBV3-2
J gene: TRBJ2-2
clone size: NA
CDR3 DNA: TGTGCCAGCGGCTTACGGGGGATTAAAAACACCGGGGAGCTGTTTTTT
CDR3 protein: CASGLRGIKNTGELFF

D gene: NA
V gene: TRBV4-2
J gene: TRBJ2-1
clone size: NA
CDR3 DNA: TGTGCCAGCAGCCAAGTGGGCGGGACCGCAGGGAATGAGCAGTTCTTC
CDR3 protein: CASSQVGGTAGNEQFF

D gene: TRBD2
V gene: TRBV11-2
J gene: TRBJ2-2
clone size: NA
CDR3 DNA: TGTGCCAGCAGCTGGACTAGCGGGAGGGCCGTCACCGGGGAGCTGTTTTTT
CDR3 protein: CASSWTSGRAVTGELFF

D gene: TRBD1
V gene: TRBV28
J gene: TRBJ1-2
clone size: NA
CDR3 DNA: TGTGCCAGCACTCTCATGACAGGGGATGGCTACACCTTC
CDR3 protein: CASTLMTGDGYTF

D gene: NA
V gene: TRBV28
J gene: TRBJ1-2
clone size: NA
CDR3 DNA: TGTGCCAGCAGTTTATCGAACACCTATGGCTACACCTTC
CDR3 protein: CASSLSNTYGYTF

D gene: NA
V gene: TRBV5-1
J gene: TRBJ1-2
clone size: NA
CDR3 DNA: TGCGCCAGCAGCTTACAGGGCGACTATGGCTACACCTTC
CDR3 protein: CASSLQGDYGYTF

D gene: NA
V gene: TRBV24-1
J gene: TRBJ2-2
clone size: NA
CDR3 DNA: TGTGCCACCAGTGACCCGGGACTGGGAACCGGGGAGCTGTTTTTT
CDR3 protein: CATSDPGLGTGELFF

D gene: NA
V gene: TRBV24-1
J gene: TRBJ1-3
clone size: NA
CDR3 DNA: TGTGCCACCGACATCCATTTCTCTGGAAACACCATATATTTT
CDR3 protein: CATDIHFSGNTIYF

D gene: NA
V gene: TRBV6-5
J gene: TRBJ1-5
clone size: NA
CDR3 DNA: TGTGCCAGCAGTTACTCGGGGGCAAGCAATCAGCCCCAGCATTTT
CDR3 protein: CASSYSGASNQPQHF

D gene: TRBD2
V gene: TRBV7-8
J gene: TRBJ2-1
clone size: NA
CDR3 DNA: TGTGCCAGCAGTCATAGACCGGGGCTAGCGGGAGGGAATGAGCAGTTCTTC
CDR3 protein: CASSHRPGLAGGNEQFF

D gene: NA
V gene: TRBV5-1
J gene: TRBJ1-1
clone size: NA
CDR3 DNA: TGCGCCAGCAGCTTAAAGCTGAACACTGAAGCTTTCTTT
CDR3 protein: CASSLKLNTEAFF

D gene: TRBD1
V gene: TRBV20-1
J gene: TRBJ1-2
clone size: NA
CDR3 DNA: TGCAGTGCTAATGACCGGGGACAGGGTCCCTATGGCTACACCTTC
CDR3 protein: CSANDRGQGPYGYTF